What follows is one T cell receptor beta chain and its context. The data derive from a study of control samples from healthy donors and cancer patients. Sequencing used immunoSEQ multiplex PCR; TCRdb keeps in-frame clones, though not all of them. In the table there are more than 20,000 clones, more than 80% of which are singletons. There are 13 residues in the CDR3. Germline CDR1 reads DFQATT; CDR2 reads SNEGSKA (reference sequence). Trimming shortened V by 3 bases and J by 7 bases, and 13 bases separated the two germline ends. Sequenced input: PBMCs. The clonotype originates from a man in his fifties or sixties with head and neck cancer. The chain has TRBV20-1 and TRBJ2-1, with a weak D call TRBD2 (6 bases). CDR3 protein: CSASPSGPNEQFF. The CDR3 DNA reads TGCAGTGCTAGTCCGAGCGGGCCTAATGAGCAGTTCTTC.